This T cell receptor beta chain was captured in a study of cytomegalovirus exposure and HLA in healthy donors. Points from the study as a whole: At a 0.05 false discovery rate, a later analysis found 16,951 TCR beta sequences to be associated with HLA alleles.

This clone has only a few counts. Antigen specificity is unknown. The PCR contained 60 Vbeta and 13 Jbeta primers. Profiled with immunoSEQ multiplex PCR; TCRdb holds only in-frame clones, not every one. In the table there are about 180,000 clones, roughly 80% of which are singletons. The CDR3 length is 11 residues. The V end lost 3 bases, the J end lost 15 bases, and 12 bases lay between the germline ends. The sequence came from a man aged 55 to 70 in good health and CMV-seronegative. The specimen sequenced was PBMCs. The chain links TRBV23-1 to TRBJ2-4; D possibly corresponds to TRBD1 (6 bases). TRBV23-1 is sorted into the ORF group, with uncertain function. CDR3 amino acids: CASSHPGTTYF. DNA of the CDR3: TGCGCCAGCAGTCATCCCGGGACAACGTACTTC.